The 16 T cell receptor beta chains presented below share a single source sample, sequenced in a study of T-cell memory formation after mild COVID-19. MiXCR, run by TCRdb on the 5' RACE reads, gives a single entry per CDR3 protein. This table has some 190,000 distinct CDR3 sequences, approximately 16% appearing once. Sequenced input: PBMCs or a T cell subset sorted from them (not recorded which). Receptors originate from an adult woman who had mild COVID-19 (a few samples of this study predate the infection). Cell type and time point are not known.

The gene calls are TRBV5-4 and TRBJ2-1; 8 nucleotides line up with TRBD1. The CDR3 extends over 15 amino acids. Looked up from germline, CDR1 is SGHNT and CDR2 is YYREEE (reference sequence). The junction had 6 bases not matched to a gene; V was cut back by 5 bases and J by 2 bases. The CDR3 loop reads CASRQGRGPYNEQFF. CDR3 nucleotide sequence: TGTGCCAGCAGACAGGGCAGGGGGCCCTACAATGAGCAGTTCTTC. The variable domain in full, completed from reference TRBV5-4 and TRBJ2-1, reads ETGVTQSPTHLIKTRGQQVTLRCSSQSGHNTVSWYQQALGQGPQFIFQYYREEENGRGNFPPRFSGLQFPNYSSELNVNALELDDSALYLCASRQGRGPYNEQFFGPGTRLTVL.

This clonotype was seen only a few times. The rearrangement links TRBV12-3 or TRBV12-4 to TRBJ2-1; 7 positions agree with TRBD2. The CDR3 spans 14 residues. With V trimmed by 0 bases and J by 10 bases, 6 bases remained unmatched. Here the CDR3 DNA reads TGTGCCAGCAGTTTAGCGGGGGGGTTTGGGGAGCAGTTCTTC. Translating it yields CASSLAGGFGEQFF.

This clonotype was observed a handful of times. V is TRBV6-6 and J is TRBJ1-6; TRBD1 is a possible D gene (6 bases). V was trimmed by 5 bases and J by 6 bases, leaving 14 bases between them. The CDR3 is 15 amino acids. Per the germline V gene, CDR1 is MNHNY and CDR2 is SVGAGI (reference sequence). CDR3 nucleotides: TGTGCCAGCAGTAACTACAGGGCTCCTAATTCACCCCTCCACTTT. Its translation: CASSNYRAPNSPLHF.

This clonotype has ten or more counts. The chain is built from TRBV7-9 and TRBJ2-4, with D perhaps matching TRBD1 (7 bases). V lost 4 bases, J lost 6 bases, and 16 bases lay in between. The CDR3 covers 15 residues. The germline V gene encodes CDR1 SEHNR and CDR2 FQNEAQ (reference sequence). The CDR3, as DNA: TGTGCCAGCAGCTCCACCGGACAGGAGGGAAACATTCAGTACTTC. Protein sequence: CASSSTGQEGNIQYF.

The rearrangement links TRBV12-5 to TRBJ2-2; D remains ambiguous. V lost 1 base and J 4 bases, leaving 7 bases between the germline ends. CDR3 size: 14 residues. Per the germline V gene, CDR1 is LGHNT and CDR2 is FRNRAP. The CDR3: CASGLESGTGELFF. CDR3 bases: TGTGCTAGTGGTTTGGAATCGGGCACCGGGGAGCTGTTTTTT.

The chain recombines TRBV20-1 with TRBJ2-5, with D tentatively TRBD1 (5 bases). V was shortened by 1 base and J by 4 bases, with 7 bases between the two germline ends. The CDR3 is 12 residues long. Germline CDR1 and CDR2: DFQATT and SNEGSKA (reference sequence). Here the CDR3 reads CSARGGGETQYF. The CDR3 DNA reads as TGCAGTGCTAGAGGGGGCGGAGAGACCCAGTACTTC.

The V and J genes are TRBV20-1 and TRBJ2-2; no definite D call. This CDR3 comprises 14 residues. Germline CDR1 and CDR2: DFQATT and SNEGSKA (reference sequence). Trimming removed 2 bases at V and 0 bases at J, with 7 bases between. This CDR3 is CSARLAANTGELFF. DNA for the CDR3: TGCAGTGCTAGATTGGCAGCGAACACCGGGGAGCTGTTTTTT.

At least ten counts were recorded for this clonotype. This sequence joins TRBV19 and TRBJ2-1, with 9 positions matching TRBD2. V dropped 4 bases and J dropped 4; count of bases not matched to a gene: 5. CDR1 and CDR2 from the germline V gene are LNHDA and SQIVND (reference sequence). The CDR3 runs 15 residues. For the CDR3, the DNA is TGTGCCAGTAGTAGCGGGGGGGCTATTTACAATGAGCAGTTCTTC. Its translation: CASSSGGAIYNEQFF.

The genes are TRBV18 and TRBJ1-1; TRBD1 is a possible D gene (5 bases). The CDR3 sequence is 11 residues long. The germline gives CDR1 KGHSH, CDR2 LQKENI. V lost 4 bases, J lost 7 bases, and 7 bases lay in between. This CDR3 is CASSQQVEAFF. CDR3 DNA: TGTGCCAGCTCACAACAGGTTGAAGCTTTCTTT.

The chain employs TRBV9 and TRBJ1-6, with D possibly matching TRBD1 (6 bases). Germline CDR1 and CDR2: SGDLS and YYNGEE. The CDR3 is made up of 16 amino acids. V was shortened by 3 bases and J by 7 bases, with 17 bases between the two germline ends. CDR3 protein: CASSAPPRDRNSPLHF. The CDR3, as DNA: TGTGCCAGCAGCGCACCCCCTCGCGACAGGAATTCACCCCTCCACTTT.

The J gene is TRBJ2-7, the V gene TRBV18; 14 nucleotides align to TRBD2. Trimming cost V 3 bases and J 4 bases; bases outside gene matches: 20. Germline CDR1 is KGHSH and CDR2 is LQKENI. This CDR3 has 21 amino acids. For the CDR3, the DNA is TGTGCCAGCTCACCTCGATCTTCGGGACTAGCGGGAGAAACAAGTATTTACGAGCAGTACTTC. Its translation: CASSPRSSGLAGETSIYEQYF.

This clonotype appeared a few times. V is TRBV5-1 and J is TRBJ2-6; TRBD1 matches 7 bases. Germline CDR1 reads SGHRS; CDR2 reads YFSETQ. V lost 3 bases to trimming and J lost 1 base; unmatched junction nucleotides: 7. The CDR3 is 17 amino acids. In nucleotides, the CDR3 is TGCGCCAGCAGCTCTGGAAGGGGGCGGTCTGGGGCCAACGTCCTGACTTTC. Its translation is CASSSGRGRSGANVLTF.

The chain joins TRBV18 to TRBJ2-1; 8 bases map to TRBD1. Germline assignment: CDR1 KGHSH and CDR2 LQKENI. The CDR3 is made up of 17 amino acids. V gave up 6 bases and J gave up 7 bases; unmatched junction bases: 17. The CDR3, as DNA: TGTGCCAGCTCCCCTAACACCTATGACAGGGGAATAAATGAGCAGTTCTTC. Residues: CASSPNTYDRGINEQFF.

This chain links TRBV7-2 with TRBJ2-6; 10 bases are shared with TRBD1. The germline gives CDR1 SGHTA, CDR2 FQGNSA. The CDR3 contains 19 residues. J gave up 1 base and V 4 bases, and 10 bases lay outside the gene matches. CDR3 DNA: TGTGCCAGCAGCTATCTGGTCGGGGACAGGGGATCTGGGGCCAACGTCCTGACTTTC. Amino acids: CASSYLVGDRGSGANVLTF.

Here the CDR3 reads CASSLFKTGWGDEQYF. DNA of the CDR3: TGTGCCAGCAGCTTATTCAAGACAGGGTGGGGCGACGAGCAGTACTTC. J is TRBJ2-7 and V is TRBV6-5; 7 bases align to TRBD1. CDR1 is MNHEY, CDR2 SVGAGI, per germline. The J segment lost 5 bases and the V segment lost 6 bases, leaving 16 bases of the junction unmatched. This CDR3 comprises 16 residues.

The table lists this clonotype with a few counts. V and J are TRBV29-1 and TRBJ2-1, with 8 positions matching TRBD1. J was trimmed by 3 bases and V by 7 bases; bases with no gene match: 5. The CDR3 loop spans 13 amino acids. Germline assignment: CDR1 SQVTM and CDR2 ANQGSEA. The CDR3 loop reads CSARTGSYNEQFF. CDR3 sequence (DNA): TGCAGCGCTAGGACAGGGAGCTACAATGAGCAGTTCTTC.